These 20 T cell receptor beta chains were all obtained from the same sample, sequenced in a study of blood T cell repertoires in COVID-19. Method: immunoSEQ multiplex PCR; TCRdb's copy keeps in-frame clones and lacks some. Among about 95,000 clones listed, about 89% were seen once. The source material was peripheral blood. These TCRs come from a man aged 50 to 60 with COVID-19, enrolled during active disease.

The count of this clone is one. The CDR3 spells CASSSDREWNEKLFF. CDR3 nucleotide sequence: TGTGCCAGCAGCTCTGACAGAGAGTGGAATGAAAAACTGTTTTTT. V gene TRBV7-2 combines with J gene TRBJ1-4, with D possibly TRBD1 on 5 matching bases. V gave up 4 bases and J gave up 5 bases, with 14 bases separating them. This CDR3 region has 15 residues. Germline lookup yields CDR1 SGHTA and CDR2 FQGNSA.

The chain combines TRBV3-1 (or the pseudogene TRBV3-2) with TRBJ2-5; 10 bases agree with TRBD2. Per germline, CDR1 LGHDT and CDR2 YNNKEL (reference sequence). This CDR3 is 17 amino acids long. The V gene end was trimmed by 0 bases and the J gene end by 4 bases; junction bases not matched to a gene: 8. The chain's CDR3 is CASSQDSASGGGETQYF. DNA of the CDR3: TGTGCCAGCAGCCAAGATTCCGCTAGCGGGGGAGGAGAGACCCAGTACTTC.

The CDR3, as DNA: TGTGCCAGCAGCCTGCTAGGGGAAGGTGAAAAACTGTTTTTT. It yields the protein CASSLLGEGEKLFF. The rearrangement links TRBV4-2 to TRBJ1-4, with a weak D call TRBD1 (5 bases). Trimming took off 4 bases at V and 7 bases at J, with 13 bases between the two ends. Germline loops: CDR1 LGHNA, CDR2 YNFKEQ. The length of the CDR3 is 14 residues.

The chain employs TRBV6-2 or TRBV6-3 and TRBJ2-7; weak D call: TRBD2 (6 bases). Trimming left V 3 bases short and J 3 bases short, with 9 bases between. CDR1 and CDR2 from the germline V gene are MNHEY and SVGEGT. The CDR3 has 13 residues. Here the CDR3 reads CASSYMGGYEQYF. The CDR3 bases are TGTGCCAGCAGTTATATGGGGGGCTACGAGCAGTACTTC.

The rearrangement links TRBV2 to TRBJ1-4; D may be TRBD1 (6 bases). Germline V gene sequence: CDR1 SNHLY, CDR2 FYNNEI. Trimming removed 7 bases at V and 2 bases at J, with 14 bases between. CDR3 length: 15 amino acids. CDR3 nucleotides: TGTGCCAGCAATCTACAGGGTACGACTAATGAAAAACTGTTTTTT. Its translation: CASNLQGTTNEKLFF.

The chain recombines TRBV4-2 with TRBJ2-7; D remains ambiguous. The germline V gene has CDR1 LGHNA and CDR2 YNFKEQ. Trimming removed 4 bases at V and 4 bases at J, with 11 bases between. The CDR3 loop spans 13 amino acids. This CDR3 reads CASSLSRLYEQYF. CDR3 sequence (DNA): TGTGCCAGCAGCCTCAGCAGGTTGTACGAGCAGTACTTC.

This chain connects TRBV7-6 to TRBJ2-7, with 8 bases aligning to TRBD1. Trimming cost V 1 base and J 2 bases; bases outside gene matches: 4. The V gene's germline CDR1 is SGHVS and CDR2 FNYEAQ. The CDR3 spans 15 residues. DNA for the CDR3: TGTGCCAGCAGCTTAGGCCAGGGGGCGACCTACGAGCAGTACTTC. As protein: CASSLGQGATYEQYF.

The chain recombines TRBV6-1 with TRBJ1-5; weak D call: TRBD1 (5 bases). Trimming removed 3 bases from V and 6 bases from J, with 18 bases in between. Germline CDR1 and CDR2: MNHNS and SASEGT. There are 16 residues in the CDR3. For the CDR3, the DNA is TGTGCCAGCAGTGACCCTCGTAGGGGCTGGGTTCAGCCCCAGCATTTT. It specifies CASSDPRRGWVQPQHF.

The V gene is TRBV3-1 (or the pseudogene TRBV3-2), the J gene TRBJ2-3; 7 positions match TRBD2. V lost 0 bases, J lost 2 bases, and 5 bases stayed unmatched. CDR1 and CDR2 (germline): LGHDT, YNNKEL (reference sequence). CDR3 size: 16 residues. In DNA, the CDR3 is TGTGCCAGCAGCCAAGACTGGGGGGGGGTCACAGATACGCAGTATTTT. This encodes CASSQDWGGVTDTQYF.

This clone was counted only a few times. The CDR3: CASSRKGPNNSPLHF. The CDR3 nucleotides are TGTGCCAGCAGTCGGAAGGGGCCTAATAATTCACCCCTCCACTTT. The chain uses TRBV6-2 or TRBV6-3 and TRBJ1-6; tentatively, D is TRBD1 (5 bases). The germline V and J ends were trimmed by 5 bases and 5 bases, with 13 bases remaining between them. The CDR3 loop spans 15 amino acids. From germline, CDR1 is MNHEY and CDR2 SVGEGT.

The CDR3 spells CASSPDRVHTGELFF. As DNA, the CDR3 is TGTGCCAGCAGCCCAGACAGGGTACACACCGGGGAGCTGTTTTTT. The J gene is TRBJ2-2, the V gene TRBV7-8, with 7 bases fitting TRBD1. From germline, CDR1 is SGHVS and CDR2 FQNEAQ. Germline trimming cut 5 bases from V and 3 bases from J; bases unmatched to any gene: 6. The CDR3 runs to 15 residues.

The V call is TRBV5-1, the J call TRBJ1-4, with TRBD1 matching 8 bases. Germline CDR1 reads SGHRS; CDR2 reads YFSETQ. The CDR3 consists of 16 residues. V shed 4 bases, J shed 5 bases, and the junction held 10 bases outside the gene matches. DNA for the CDR3: TGCGCCAGCAGCACAGGGTCGACAGGGGCGAATGAAAAACTGTTTTTT. This translates into CASSTGSTGANEKLFF.

J is TRBJ1-1 and V is TRBV5-4, with 7 bases lining up with TRBD1. Germline-derived CDR1 and CDR2 are SGHNT and YYREEE (reference sequence). The CDR3 is made up of 14 amino acids. With V trimmed by 4 bases and J by 2 bases, 5 bases remained unmatched. CDR3 in amino acids: CASSPQGGNTEAFF. DNA for the CDR3: TGTGCCAGCAGCCCCCAGGGGGGAAACACTGAAGCTTTCTTT.

The V gene is TRBV9, the J gene TRBJ1-1; 8 nucleotides align to TRBD1. Germline V gene lookup returns CDR1 SGDLS and CDR2 YYNGEE. The CDR3 totals 13 residues. Germline trimming cut 6 bases from V and 7 bases from J; bases unmatched to any gene: 8. The DNA for the CDR3 is TGTGCCAGCAACCGACAGGGGAAGAATGAAGCTTTCTTT. Translated: CASNRQGKNEAFF.

The chain joins TRBV10-3 to TRBJ2-7; tentatively, D is TRBD1 (6 bases). This CDR3 is built from 14 residues. The V gene lost 4 bases and the J gene lost 3 bases, with 13 bases spanning the gap. Germline V CDR1 and CDR2: ENHRY, SYGVKD. The CDR3 sequence is CAISGKGDIYEQYF. CDR3 nucleotides: TGTGCCATCAGTGGAAAGGGGGACATCTACGAGCAGTACTTC.

V is TRBV4-1 and J is TRBJ2-2; D is undetermined. The CDR3 runs to 14 residues. V gave up 6 bases and J gave up 5 bases, with 13 bases separating them. The germline V gene encodes CDR1 MGHRA and CDR2 YSYEKL. The CDR3 sequence is CASSQSGETGELFF. The CDR3 bases are TGCGCCAGCAGTCAATCTGGTGAGACCGGGGAGCTGTTTTTT.

This clone was found once. The rearrangement uses TRBV11-2 and TRBJ1-4; a weak D match, TRBD1 (6 bases). Germline V gene sequence: CDR1 SGHAT, CDR2 FQNNGV. Trimming stripped 0 bases from V and 1 base from J, with 15 bases between. The CDR3 is made up of 18 amino acids. The DNA for the CDR3 is TGTGCCAGCAGCTTAGATCAGGACAGATGGTTAACTAATGAAAAACTGTTTTTT. Encoded protein: CASSLDQDRWLTNEKLFF.

The chain uses TRBV24-1 and TRBJ2-1; 13 bases agree with TRBD2. The CDR3 length is 18 residues. V dropped 7 bases and J dropped 3; count of bases not matched to a gene: 11. Per the germline V gene, CDR1 is KGHDR and CDR2 is SFDVKD. CDR3: CATSPTMGLAGIYNEQFF. DNA for the CDR3: TGTGCCACCAGCCCTACAATGGGACTAGCGGGGATCTACAATGAGCAGTTCTTC.

This chain uses TRBV3-1 (or the pseudogene TRBV3-2) with TRBJ1-6; tentative D call: TRBD1 (6 bases). Trimming took off 4 bases at V and 7 bases at J, with 20 bases between the two ends. The CDR3 is 17 amino acids. Germline CDR1 reads LGHDT; CDR2 reads YNNKEL (reference sequence). The CDR3 loop reads CASSLQGQRGWNSPLHF. CDR3 in DNA: TGTGCCAGCAGCCTACAGGGTCAGAGAGGGTGGAATTCACCCCTCCACTTT.

CDR3 protein: CTSSQEEDPGKLFF. The CDR3 DNA follows: TGCACCAGCAGCCAAGAGGAGGACCCTGGGAAACTGTTTTTT. The chain is built from TRBV1 and TRBJ1-4. TRBV1 is given as a pseudogene. This CDR3 contains 14 residues.